Listed below are T cell receptor beta chains from one sample, sequenced in a study of blood T cell repertoires in COVID-19. Only in-frame clones appear in the TCRdb table, and some are missing; sequencing was by immunoSEQ multiplex PCR. This table has more than 110,000 clones, roughly 85% appearing once. The specimen was peripheral blood. These receptors were taken from a man between 60 and 75 years old with acute or convalescent COVID-19. Each CDR3 is given with its conserved first and last residue. Fields, in order: clone size, J gene, V gene, D gene, CDR3 protein, CDR3 DNA. The D gene is left open where the match is weak. The size field is filled for only some rows; it gives once, few, many or a size class.

>NA|TRBJ2-3|TRBV9|NA
CASSPFSGVVDTQYF
TGTGCCAGCAGCCCTTTTTCGGGAGTGGTAGATACGCAGTATTTT
>NA|TRBJ2-7|TRBV27|NA
CASSLSMLRNAEQYF
TGTGCCAGCAGTTTATCGATGCTCAGGAACGCCGAGCAGTACTTC
>NA|TRBJ2-7|TRBV3-1/TRBV3-2|TRBD2
CASSQAGGTSGRYEQYF
TGTGCCAGCAGCCAGGCGGGTGGGACTAGCGGGAGGTACGAGCAGTACTTC
>NA|TRBJ1-1|TRBV7-6|TRBD1
CASSHNQGVNTEAFF
TGTGCCAGCAGTCATAATCAGGGGGTGAACACTGAAGCTTTCTTT
>NA|TRBJ2-3|TRBV4-1|TRBD1
CASSQEPGQGRRTDTQYF
TGCGCCAGCAGCCAAGAGCCGGGACAGGGACGGAGAACAGATACGCAGTATTTT
>NA|TRBJ1-2|TRBV30|NA
CAWNREGQTF
TGTGCCTGGAACCGAGAGGGTCAAACCTTC
>NA|TRBJ2-1|TRBV7-2|TRBD2
CASSLAHLAGGSYEQFF
TGTGCCAGCAGCTTAGCGCACCTGGCGGGAGGTAGCTATGAGCAGTTCTTC
>few|TRBJ2-7|TRBV10-3|NA
CAISGTGSGYEQYF
TGTGCCATCAGTGGAACAGGGTCGGGCTACGAGCAGTACTTC
>NA|TRBJ2-1|TRBV5-6|TRBD2
CASSPGTSGVNEQFF
TGTGCCAGCAGCCCAGGGACTAGCGGAGTCAATGAGCAGTTCTTC
>NA|TRBJ1-5|TRBV19|NA
CASSIGTGSVQPQHF
TGTGCCAGTAGTATTGGAACAGGGTCGGTTCAGCCCCAGCATTTT
>once|TRBJ1-4|TRBV30|TRBD1
CAWSLDRETNEKLFF
TGTGCCTGGAGCCTAGACAGGGAAACTAATGAAAAACTGTTTTTT
>NA|TRBJ2-5|TRBV28|NA
CASSLGSMAQYF
TGTGCCAGCAGTCTCGGGTCAATGGCCCAGTACTTC
>NA|TRBJ2-7|TRBV28|TRBD2
CASSLSGGGTYEQYF
TGTGCCAGCAGTTTGAGTGGGGGGGGGACCTACGAGCAGTACTTC
>few|TRBJ1-1|TRBV2|NA
CASKGHSNTEAFF
TGTGCCAGCAAGGGACACTCGAACACTGAAGCTTTCTTT
>NA|TRBJ2-7|TRBV27|TRBD2
CASSLTSGKGYEQYF
TGTGCCAGCAGTTTAACTAGCGGGAAGGGCTACGAGCAGTACTTC
>NA|TRBJ2-7|TRBV6-6|TRBD2
CASSYSSAGTRYEQYF
TGTGCCAGCAGTTACTCTTCAGCGGGAACCCGTTACGAGCAGTACTTC
>few|TRBJ1-1|TRBV19|NA
CASSMQSLLNTEAFF
TGTGCCAGTAGTATGCAATCACTTTTGAACACTGAAGCTTTCTTT
>NA|TRBJ2-7|TRBV6-2/TRBV6-3|NA
CASSPGQRPGEQYF
TGTGCCAGCAGCCCCGGCCAGAGACCGGGCGAGCAGTACTTC
>NA|TRBJ2-2|TRBV11-3|NA
CASSPLAGVDGELFF
TGTGCCAGCAGCCCCTTGGCAGGGGTTGACGGGGAGCTGTTTTTT
>NA|TRBJ1-3|TRBV3-1/TRBV3-2|NA
CASSPSGQSGNTIYF
TGTGCCAGCAGCCCATCCGGACAGTCGGGAAACACCATATATTTT
>NA|TRBJ2-6|TRBV2|NA
CASSAGRVLTF
TGTGCCAGCAGTGCCGGTAGAGTCCTGACTTTC
>NA|TRBJ1-6|TRBV27|NA
CASRRESSYNSPLHF
TGTGCCAGCAGAAGGGAGTCATCCTATAATTCACCCCTCCACTTT